This T cell receptor beta chain was captured in a study of blood T cell repertoires in COVID-19. This clone was recorded only once. In the original processing: Quantification of nucleated cells was approximated via reference gene primer amplification. The protocol was immunoSEQ multiplex PCR, while the TCRdb copy is restricted to in-frame clones and leaves out a portion. Clonal size and the V and J genes are those of that table, whereas D and trimming came from the DNA. The sample consists of some 87,000 clones, about 89% of them appearing once. The TCR comes from a woman aged 70-85 years with acute or convalescent COVID-19. The specimen was peripheral blood.

CDR3 amino acids: CASSAGQSSYNEQFF. CDR3 nucleotides: TGCGCCAGCAGCGCTGGACAGAGCTCCTACAATGAGCAGTTCTTC. This chain links TRBV5-1 with TRBJ2-1; TRBD1 might be the D (6 bases). CDR1 is SGHRS, CDR2 YFSETQ, per germline. The CDR3 totals 15 residues. The V end was cut by 4 bases, the J end by 0 bases, with 11 bases between.